The 29 T cell receptor beta chains in this list originate from one sample, sequenced in a study of T cells in Graves' hyperthyroidism and ophthalmopathy. RNA transcripts provided the source from which TCR beta CDR3 regions were amplified. The HTBI set primed first-round TCR CDR3 RT-PCR. MiXCR was run by TCRdb on the multiplex PCR reads, yielding one entry per CDR3 protein. The top ten hold approximately 35% of the sample, which has approximately 370,000 distinct CDR3 sequences, roughly a sixth seen once. Sequencing was done on a sample of blood. The source is a woman aged 30 to 39 with Graves' hyperthyroidism that later progressed to Graves' ophthalmopathy.

This clonotype appeared many times. In nucleotides, the CDR3 is TGTGCCAGCAGCTTAGAGGCCCGACCCGGAGATACGCAGTATTTT. Translation: CASSLEARPGDTQYF. The J gene is TRBJ2-3, the V gene TRBV11-2; no reliable D call. The CDR3 is made up of 15 amino acids. V lost 0 bases, J lost 5 bases, and 12 bases lay in between. Germline-derived CDR1 and CDR2 are SGHAT and FQNNGV.

The rearrangement joins TRBV11-2 to TRBJ1-1; TRBD1 matches at 8 bases. V lost 1 base, J lost 3 bases, and 16 bases stayed unmatched. This CDR3 spans 19 amino acids. The germline V gene encodes CDR1 SGHAT and CDR2 FQNNGV. The CDR3 nucleotides read TGTGCCAGCAGCTTAGTAGCGGGCCTGGGACAGGCGGGGGACACTGAAGCTTTCTTT. As protein: CASSLVAGLGQAGDTEAFF.

This clonotype was seen at least ten times. This chain joins TRBV5-1 and TRBJ2-7; D is tentatively TRBD1 or TRBD2 (5 bases each). Germline loops: CDR1 SGHRS, CDR2 YFSETQ. This CDR3 region has 19 residues. The V gene lost 1 base and the J gene lost 7 bases, with 30 bases spanning the gap. CDR3 region: CASSLWALGALWGLGEQYF. The DNA for the CDR3 is TGCGCCAGCAGCTTGTGGGCGCTCGGGGCCCTCTGGGGCTTGGGGGAGCAGTACTTC.

This clonotype was picked up many times. This chain joins TRBV20-1 and TRBJ1-1, with TRBD1 as a possible D gene (5 bases). Deletions cut 0 bases from V and 3 bases from J, with 17 bases between. Germline V CDR1 and CDR2: DFQATT, SNEGSKA (reference sequence). This CDR3 is built from 16 residues. The CDR3 DNA is TGCAGTGCTAGAGATTTAGGCGGTTGGGGGTACACTGAAGCTTTCTTT. It yields the protein CSARDLGGWGYTEAFF.

This clonotype was counted between two and nine times. This chain uses TRBV19 with TRBJ2-7; 7 bases match TRBD1. This CDR3 spans 15 amino acids. J gave up 0 bases and V 3 bases, and 5 bases lay outside the gene matches. The germline V gene has CDR1 LNHDA and CDR2 SQIVND (reference sequence). CDR3: CASSIRRDSSYEQYF. The CDR3, as DNA: TGTGCCAGTAGTATCCGACGGGACAGCTCCTACGAGCAGTACTTC.

The rearrangement uses TRBV7-9 and TRBJ2-1; weak D call: TRBD1 (5 bases). The V gene lost 5 bases and the J gene lost 10 bases, with 12 bases spanning the gap. The CDR3 spans 12 residues. The germline CDR1 and CDR2 sequences are SEHNR and FQNEAQ (reference sequence). The CDR3 DNA reads TGTGCCAGCAGCGTCAGGGTAGGGGAGCAGTTCTTC. This codes for CASSVRVGEQFF.

J is TRBJ2-3 and V is TRBV24-1; 8 bases are a match to TRBD2. Germline CDR1 is KGHDR and CDR2 is SFDVKD. V trimming: 7 bases; J trimming: 3 bases; junction bases outside the gene matches: 2. This CDR3 has 13 residues. The CDR3 region is CATRSGRTDTQYF. The CDR3, as DNA: TGTGCCACCAGGAGCGGGAGAACAGATACGCAGTATTTT.

This clonotype was seen repeatedly, ten times or more. V usage is TRBV20-1 and J usage is TRBJ2-2; TRBD1 matches 8 bases. Germline V gene sequence: CDR1 DFQATT, CDR2 SNEGSKA (reference sequence). CDR3 length: 16 amino acids. The V segment lost 1 base and the J segment 2 bases; nucleotides outside the gene matches: 6. The CDR3 nucleotides are TGCAGTGCTAGAGTGGGGGGACAGGCCAACACCGGGGAGCTGTTTTTT. It codes for CSARVGGQANTGELFF.

This clonotype was recorded many times. The gene calls are TRBV27 and TRBJ1-2; 8 bases are a match to TRBD1. This CDR3 spans 14 amino acids. Germline trimming cut 2 bases from V and 5 bases from J; bases unmatched to any gene: 4. The germline gives CDR1 MNHEY, CDR2 SMNVEV (reference sequence). This chain's CDR3 is CASSLGQGLYGYTF. The CDR3 DNA reads TGTGCCAGCAGTTTAGGACAGGGCCTATATGGCTACACCTTC.

This clonotype was found many times. The chain employs TRBV7-9 and TRBJ2-3; 12 nucleotides match TRBD2. The ends lost 4 bases at V and 3 bases at J; junction bases unmatched: 2. Germline V gene data show CDR1 as SEHNR and CDR2 as FQNEAQ (reference sequence). The CDR3 runs 15 residues. In DNA, the CDR3 is TGTGCCAGCAGCTCGACTAGCGGGGGAACAGATACGCAGTATTTT. Protein product: CASSSTSGGTDTQYF.

Many counts were recorded for this clonotype. The chain combines TRBV6-2 or TRBV6-3 with TRBJ1-2; D might be TRBD1 (6 bases). Germline CDR1 reads MNHEY; CDR2 reads SVGEGT. Trimming cost V 0 bases and J 6 bases, with 11 bases left between them. This CDR3 contains 14 residues. As DNA, the CDR3 is TGTGCCAGCAGTTACTCGAACAGGGAAGATGGCTACACCTTC. Amino acid sequence: CASSYSNREDGYTF.

This clonotype was recorded at least ten times. The J gene is TRBJ1-4, the V gene TRBV19; no firm D call. Germline assignment: CDR1 LNHDA and CDR2 SQIVND (reference sequence). The CDR3 has 15 residues. V lost 7 bases, J lost 4 bases, and 16 bases lay in between. CDR3 region: CASKRPNARNEKLFF. CDR3 DNA: TGTGCCAGTAAAAGACCGAATGCGCGTAATGAAAAACTGTTTTTT. Full variable domain (outside the CDR3, taken from reference TRBV19 and TRBJ1-4): DGGITQSPKYLFRKEGQNVTLSCEQNLNHDAMYWYRQDPGQGLRLIYYSQIVNDFQKGDIAEGYSVSREKKESFPLTVTSAQKNPTAFYLCASKRPNARNEKLFFGSGTQLSVL.

This clonotype was observed at least ten times. This chain links TRBV6-2 or TRBV6-3 with TRBJ2-7; D unresolved. The CDR3 consists of 14 residues. The ends were cut back, 5 bases at V and 2 bases at J, with 13 bases in the middle. Germline loops: CDR1 MNHEY, CDR2 SVGEGT. The CDR3 sequence: CASSPASKAYEQYF. The CDR3 DNA reads TGTGCCAGCAGTCCGGCGAGTAAAGCCTACGAGCAGTACTTC.

The J gene is TRBJ1-6, the V gene TRBV25-1, with D possibly matching TRBD1 (5 bases). Germline V gene sequence: CDR1 MGHDK, CDR2 SYGVNS. The ends were cut back, 4 bases at V and 0 bases at J, with 13 bases in the middle. The CDR3 is 17 amino acids. CDR3 loop: CASSGRDEGSYNSPLHF. The CDR3 DNA follows: TGTGCCAGCAGTGGTCGGGACGAGGGCTCCTATAATTCACCCCTCCACTTT.

The gene calls are TRBV5-1 and TRBJ2-1; tentative D call: TRBD2 (7 bases). Germline assignment: CDR1 SGHRS and CDR2 YFSETQ. V gave up 4 bases and J gave up 0 bases, with 20 bases separating them. The CDR3 consists of 18 residues. The CDR3 loop reads CASSQYRDGRSSYNEQFF. The CDR3 nucleotides read TGCGCCAGCAGCCAGTACAGGGACGGGAGGAGCTCCTACAATGAGCAGTTCTTC.

This clonotype was recorded at least ten times. V and J are TRBV7-9 and TRBJ2-3; 9 nucleotides align to TRBD1. This CDR3 spans 16 amino acids. J gave up 5 bases and V 2 bases, and 8 bases lay outside the gene matches. Germline-derived CDR1 and CDR2 are SEHNR and FQNEAQ (reference sequence). Written as DNA, the CDR3 is TGTGCCAGCAGCTTACACCCGGACAGGGGCGAAGATACGCAGTATTTT. Its translation: CASSLHPDRGEDTQYF.

This clonotype was seen ten or more times. The chain uses TRBV25-1 and TRBJ2-5; 7 positions agree with TRBD1. The junction had 19 bases not matched to a gene; V was cut back by 8 bases and J by 4 bases. CDR1 is MGHDK and CDR2 is SYGVNS in the germline V gene. This CDR3 has 17 residues. This chain's CDR3 is CASERPLGERQGETQYF. The CDR3 DNA sequence: TGTGCCAGCGAGAGACCTCTGGGGGAGCGACAGGGAGAGACCCAGTACTTC.

This clonotype has a count of ten or more. The J gene is TRBJ2-3, the V gene TRBV7-9; unclear D gene. Germline lookup yields CDR1 SEHNR and CDR2 FQNEAQ (reference sequence). Trimming shortened V by 5 bases and J by 4 bases, and 10 bases separated the two germline ends. This CDR3 is built from 13 residues. CDR3 DNA sequence: TGTGCCAGCAGCATGCAACTTGCAGATACGCAGTATTTT. Translated, it gives CASSMQLADTQYF.

Many counts were recorded for this clonotype. The V gene is TRBV20-1, the J gene TRBJ1-1; the D gene is possibly TRBD1 (5 bases). Trimming took 6 bases from V and 1 from J, leaving 12 bases between them. The CDR3 length is 13 residues. The germline CDR1 and CDR2 sequences are DFQATT and SNEGSKA (reference sequence). As DNA, the CDR3 is TGCAGTGCCCCGGGACCCCAGAACACTGAAGCTTTCTTT. Its protein product is CSAPGPQNTEAFF.

The CDR3 sequence: CSVGPRQGTTEAFF. CDR3 DNA sequence: TGCAGCGTGGGGCCCAGACAGGGTACGACTGAAGCTTTCTTT. J is TRBJ1-1 and V is TRBV29-1; 7 positions agree with TRBD1. Germline trimming cut 6 bases from V and 5 bases from J; bases unmatched to any gene: 12. CDR3 length: 14 amino acids. The germline CDR1 and CDR2 sequences are SQVTM and ANQGSEA.

This clonotype came up many times. The chain couples TRBV10-3 to TRBJ2-5; 10 bases match TRBD1. V lost 5 bases and J lost 5; bases outside the gene matches: 5. The CDR3 loop spans 14 amino acids. The V gene's germline CDR1 is ENHRY and CDR2 SYGVKD. The CDR3 DNA reads as TGTGCCATCAGTCCCGGGACAGGGGACGAGACCCAGTACTTC. Translated: CAISPGTGDETQYF.

This clonotype was recorded many times. This rearrangement joins TRBV6-1 to TRBJ2-3; perhaps TRBD1 as D (6 bases). Germline values: CDR1 MNHNS, CDR2 SASEGT. V lost 2 bases and J 2 bases, leaving 17 bases between the germline ends. The CDR3 length is 17 residues. The CDR3 bases are TGTGCCAGCAGTGAATTGGTGGGGGCGCCCCCCACAGATACGCAGTATTTT. This translates into CASSELVGAPPTDTQYF.

This clonotype was counted at least ten times. The rearrangement links TRBV28 to TRBJ2-7; tentative D call: TRBD2 (5 bases). CDR1 is MDHEN and CDR2 is SYDVKM in the germline V gene. The CDR3 spans 14 residues. V was pared by 5 bases and J by 4 bases, with 15 bases between. The CDR3 protein is CASSLRDWRYEQYF. The CDR3 DNA sequence: TGTGCCAGCAGTCTCCGGGATTGGAGGTACGAGCAGTACTTC.

This clonotype came up many times. The DNA for the CDR3 is TGCAGTGCTAGGACAGGGCTTTCCTACGAGCAGTACTTC. Its translation: CSARTGLSYEQYF. The V call is TRBV20-1, the J call TRBJ2-7; 7 positions agree with TRBD1. The V and J ends lost 3 bases and 1 base, in that order; junction bases with no gene match: 3. The CDR3 consists of 13 residues. Germline lookup yields CDR1 DFQATT and CDR2 SNEGSKA (reference sequence).

The chain recombines TRBV6-2 or TRBV6-3 with TRBJ1-5, with 10 bases that match TRBD1. Trimming at V came to 5 bases and at J to 1 base, leaving 5 bases not matched to a gene. Germline V gene lookup returns CDR1 MNHEY and CDR2 SVGEGT. CDR3 length equals 16 residues. The CDR3 nucleotides are TGTGCCAGCAGTGACAGGGGGCATTACAGCAATCAGCCCCAGCATTTT. The encoded protein is CASSDRGHYSNQPQHF.

This clonotype was picked up many times. The rearrangement uses TRBV12-3 or TRBV12-4 and TRBJ1-3; 11 bases line up with TRBD1. The CDR3 spans 19 residues. V lost 3 bases to trimming and J lost 2 bases; unmatched junction nucleotides: 12. Here the CDR3 reads CASSLVIEWGQGAGNTIYF. The CDR3 bases are TGTGCCAGCAGTTTGGTTATCGAGTGGGGACAGGGGGCTGGAAACACCATATATTTT.

The count of this clonotype is one. The genes are TRBV11-2 and TRBJ1-2; D is perhaps TRBD1 (5 bases). This CDR3 has 15 amino acids. Trimming left V 5 bases short and J 6 bases short, with 19 bases between. Germline V CDR1 and CDR2: SGHAT, FQNNGV. The chain's CDR3 is CASSALSRVRNGYTF. CDR3 nucleotide sequence: TGTGCCAGCAGCGCTCTGAGCAGGGTGAGGAATGGCTACACCTTC.

Many counts were recorded for this clonotype. A clone one base away is much larger, so this may be a read error. The V and J genes are TRBV2 and TRBJ1-1; possibly TRBD1 for D (5 bases). Trimming left V 10 bases short and J 6 bases short, with 18 bases between. The CDR3 has 13 residues. CDR1 and CDR2 from the germline V gene are SNHLY and FYNNEI. CDR3 sequence (DNA): TGTGCCAACCGTCCGTCCGGGGGATCTGAAGCTTTCTTT. Protein: CANRPSGGSEAFF.

This clonotype showed up many times. Here the CDR3 DNA reads TGTGCCAGCAGTTTCGGGACAGGGGGTCTTGGTGGCTACACCTTC. This encodes CASSFGTGGLGGYTF. The rearrangement joins TRBV27 to TRBJ1-2; 11 bases agree with TRBD1. CDR1 MNHEY and CDR2 SMNVEV come from the germline V gene (reference sequence). CDR3 length: 15 residues. J gave up 7 bases and V 3 bases, and 7 bases lay outside the gene matches.